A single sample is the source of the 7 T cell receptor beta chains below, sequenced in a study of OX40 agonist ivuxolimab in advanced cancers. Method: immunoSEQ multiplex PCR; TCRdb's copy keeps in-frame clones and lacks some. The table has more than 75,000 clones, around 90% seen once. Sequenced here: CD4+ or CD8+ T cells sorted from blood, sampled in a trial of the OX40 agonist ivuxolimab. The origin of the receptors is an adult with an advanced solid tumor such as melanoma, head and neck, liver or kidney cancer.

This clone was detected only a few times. The CDR3 region has the DNA TGCGCCAGCAGCTTGATGGACCCCAACACCGGGGAGCTGTTTTTT. This codes for CASSLMDPNTGELFF. The chain couples TRBV5-1 to TRBJ2-2; D call uncertain. This CDR3 spans 15 amino acids. The ends were cut back, 1 base at V and 2 bases at J, with 9 bases in the middle. Germline values: CDR1 SGHRS, CDR2 YFSETQ.

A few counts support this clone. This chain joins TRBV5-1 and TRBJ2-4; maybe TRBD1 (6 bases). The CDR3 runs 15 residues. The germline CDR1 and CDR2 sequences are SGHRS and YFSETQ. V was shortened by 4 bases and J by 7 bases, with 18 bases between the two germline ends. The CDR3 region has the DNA TGCGCCAGCAGCGCCCGCCGGGACACGGATAACATTCAGTACTTC. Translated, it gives CASSARRDTDNIQYF.

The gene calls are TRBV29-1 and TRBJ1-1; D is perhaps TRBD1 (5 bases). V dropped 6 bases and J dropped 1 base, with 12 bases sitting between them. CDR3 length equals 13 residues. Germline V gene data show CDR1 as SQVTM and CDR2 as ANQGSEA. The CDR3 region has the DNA TGCAGCGTCCGGGGCTCCCCGAACACTGAAGCTTTCTTT. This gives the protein CSVRGSPNTEAFF.

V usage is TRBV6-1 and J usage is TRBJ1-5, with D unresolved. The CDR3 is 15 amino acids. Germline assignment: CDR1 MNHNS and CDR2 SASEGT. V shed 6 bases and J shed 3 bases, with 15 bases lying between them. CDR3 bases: TGTGCCAGCAGCCTCCAGAGGACGGCCAATCAGCCCCAGCATTTT. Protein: CASSLQRTANQPQHF.

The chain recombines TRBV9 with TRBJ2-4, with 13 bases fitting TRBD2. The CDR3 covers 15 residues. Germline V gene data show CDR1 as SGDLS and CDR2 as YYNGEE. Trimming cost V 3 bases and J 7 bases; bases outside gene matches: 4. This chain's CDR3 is CASSAGTSGTNIQYF. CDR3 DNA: TGTGCCAGCAGCGCCGGGACTAGCGGGACGAACATTCAGTACTTC.

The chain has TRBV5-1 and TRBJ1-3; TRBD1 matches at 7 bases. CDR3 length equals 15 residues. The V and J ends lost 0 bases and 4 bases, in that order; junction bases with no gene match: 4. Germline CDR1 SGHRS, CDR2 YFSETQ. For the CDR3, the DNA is TGCGCCAGCAGCTTGGTAACAGGGGAAGGAAACACCATATATTTT. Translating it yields CASSLVTGEGNTIYF.

The CDR3 is CATQTGLGFPGELFF. The CDR3 DNA follows: TGTGCCACCCAGACAGGCTTAGGTTTTCCCGGGGAGCTGTTTTTT. The rearrangement uses TRBV19 and TRBJ2-2; D is possibly TRBD1 (6 bases). Germline V lookup: CDR1 LNHDA, CDR2 SQIVND (reference sequence). V was pared by 10 bases and J by 6 bases, with 21 bases between. The CDR3 extends over 15 amino acids.